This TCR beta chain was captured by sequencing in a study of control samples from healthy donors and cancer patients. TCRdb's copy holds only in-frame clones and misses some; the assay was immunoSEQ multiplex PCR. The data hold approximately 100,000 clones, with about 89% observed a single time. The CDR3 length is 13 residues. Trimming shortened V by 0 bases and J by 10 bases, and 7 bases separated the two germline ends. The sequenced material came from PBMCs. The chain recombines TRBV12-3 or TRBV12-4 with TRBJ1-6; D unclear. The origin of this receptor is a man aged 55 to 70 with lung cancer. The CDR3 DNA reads TGTGCCAGCAGTTTAGCAGGGCCGTCACCCCTCCACTTT. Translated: CASSLAGPSPLHF.